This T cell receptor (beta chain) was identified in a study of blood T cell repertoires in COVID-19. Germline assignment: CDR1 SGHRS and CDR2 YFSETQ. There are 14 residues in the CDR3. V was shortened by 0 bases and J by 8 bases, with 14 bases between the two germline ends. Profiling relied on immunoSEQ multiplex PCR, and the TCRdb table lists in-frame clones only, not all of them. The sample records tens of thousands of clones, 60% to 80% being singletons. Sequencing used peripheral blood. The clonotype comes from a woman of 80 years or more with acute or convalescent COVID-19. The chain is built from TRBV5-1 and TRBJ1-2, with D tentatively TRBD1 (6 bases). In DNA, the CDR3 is TGCGCCAGCAGCTTGGAGGGCAGGGGATACGGCTACACCTTC. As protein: CASSLEGRGYGYTF. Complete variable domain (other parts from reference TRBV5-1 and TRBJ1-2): KAGVTQTPRYLIKTRGQQVTLSCSPISGHRSVSWYQQTPGQGLQFLFEYFSETQRNKGNFPGRFSGRQFSNSRSEMNVSTLELGDSALYLCASSLEGRGYGYTFGSGTRLTVV.